This T cell receptor (beta chain) was profiled in a study of post-analysis software for immune sequencing data. Notes on the study in general: The study found TRBV5-6, TRBV5-1 and TRBV20-1 among roughly 5 TRBV segments more frequent in patients than controls.

As to this clonotype: Its antigen remains unknown.

Germline CDR1 and CDR2: KGHDR and SFDVKD. The CDR3 contains 17 residues. The V gene lost 4 bases and the J gene lost 4 bases, with 22 bases spanning the gap. Presence of unique molecular identifiers characterized the TCR beta cDNA libraries. Using its own MiXCR run on the PCR reads, TCRdb lists one record per CDR3 protein. The sample lists roughly 400,000 distinct CDR3 sequences; approximately 38% were seen once. The source is a girl aged 2 to 9 with multiple sclerosis. Sequencing used blood. The chain uses TRBV24-1 and TRBJ2-7, with D perhaps given as TRBD1 or TRBD2 (5 bases each). CDR3 nucleotides: TGTGCCACCAGTGAGACGGACCGGGACCCTTCCGCATACGAGCAGTACTTC. Its protein is CATSETDRDPSAYEQYF.